The clone carrying this T cell receptor beta chain was observed many times. Time point denoted: newly diagnosed GD, antithyroid drugs for less than 3 months. Preparation of the TCR library used RNA extracted from PBMCs. These data come from a study of regulatory T cells in long-lasting Graves disease. The TCR beta library used iRepertoire HTBI primers with Arm-PCR amplification of CDR3. Original methodology: Samples jointly harbored roughly 62 TRBV and approximately 15 TRBJ segments. TCRdb called the multiplex PCR reads again in MiXCR, with one record for every CDR3 protein. TCRdb assigned the V and J calls; the authors' analysis was not used. The sample lists 530,000 or so distinct CDR3 sequences, about 16% occurring once. With 2 bases removed from V and 14 bases from J, the gap between germline ends came to 14 bases. There are 12 residues in the CDR3. Germline V gene lookup returns CDR1 MDHEN and CDR2 SYDVKM.

This same sample was also part of a study on T cells in Graves' hyperthyroidism and ophthalmopathy.

This receptor was obtained from a man aged 18 to 29 with Graves disease. This chain uses TRBV28 with TRBJ2-3, with a possible D match to TRBD1 (5 bases). The material was peripheral blood mononuclear cells (PBMCs), obtained at new diagnosis, from a patient treated with antithyroid drugs. In nucleotides, the CDR3 is TGTGCCAGCAGTTTAGCCCAGGGTGGCGTGTATTTT. It is translated as CASSLAQGGVYF.